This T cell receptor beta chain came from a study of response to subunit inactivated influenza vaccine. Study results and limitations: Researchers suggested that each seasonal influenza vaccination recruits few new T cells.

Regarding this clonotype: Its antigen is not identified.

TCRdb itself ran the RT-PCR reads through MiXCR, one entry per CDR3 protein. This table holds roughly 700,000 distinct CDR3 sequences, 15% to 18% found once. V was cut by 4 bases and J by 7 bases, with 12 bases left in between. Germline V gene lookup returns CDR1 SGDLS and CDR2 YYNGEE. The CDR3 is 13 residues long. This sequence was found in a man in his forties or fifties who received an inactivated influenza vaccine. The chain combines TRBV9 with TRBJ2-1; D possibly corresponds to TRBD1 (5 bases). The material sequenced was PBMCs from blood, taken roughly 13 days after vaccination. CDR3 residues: CASSPDRLNEQFF. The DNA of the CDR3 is TGTGCCAGCAGCCCCGACAGACTTAATGAGCAGTTCTTC. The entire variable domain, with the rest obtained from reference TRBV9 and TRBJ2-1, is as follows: DSGVTQTPKHLITATGQRVTLRCSPRSGDLSVYWYQQSLDQGLQFLIQYYNGEERAKGNILERFSAQQFPDLHSELNLSSLELGDSALYFCASSPDRLNEQFFGPGTRLTVL.